Presented here are 23 T cell receptor beta chains from one specimen sequenced in a study of blood T cell repertoires in COVID-19. TCRdb's table, derived via immunoSEQ multiplex PCR, lists solely in-frame clones and lacks some. The data contain approximately 280,000 clones, 82% of them singletons. Specimen: PBMCs or T cells enriched from blood (not recorded which). Receptors originate from a man aged 35-49 years who had been exposed to COVID-19.

A single count supports this clone. V usage is TRBV24-1 and J usage is TRBJ2-1; the match to TRBD2 covers 7 bases. The CDR3 consists of 17 residues. Looked up from germline, CDR1 is KGHDR and CDR2 is SFDVKD. The trim removed 5 bases at V and 2 bases at J, leaving 11 bases unmatched. The CDR3: CATSGGSGSFTYNEQFF. DNA of the CDR3: TGTGCCACCAGTGGCGGGAGTGGGAGCTTTACCTACAATGAGCAGTTCTTC.

V gene TRBV5-8 combines with J gene TRBJ2-3, with a tentative D call TRBD2 (6 bases). The length of the CDR3 is 16 residues. From germline, CDR1 is SGHTS and CDR2 YDEGEE. V was shortened by 3 bases and J by 2 bases, with 16 bases between the two germline ends. The CDR3 spells CASSSLVADITDTQYF. The CDR3 DNA is TGTGCCAGCAGCTCATTGGTAGCGGATATCACAGATACGCAGTATTTT.

V gene TRBV9 combines with J gene TRBJ2-7; D unresolved. Trimming removed 0 bases at V and 7 bases at J, with 11 bases between. Germline V gives CDR1 SGDLS, CDR2 YYNGEE. The CDR3 covers 13 residues. CDR3 sequence: CASSVDSSREQYF. The CDR3 DNA is TGTGCCAGCAGCGTAGATAGTAGCCGGGAGCAGTACTTC.

The rearrangement links TRBV30 to TRBJ2-1, with 8 bases aligning to TRBD1. This CDR3 contains 14 residues. V dropped 4 bases and J dropped 1; count of bases not matched to a gene: 3. Germline V gene data show CDR1 as GTSNPN and CDR2 as SVGIG (reference sequence). The CDR3 sequence: CAWTTGGSYNEQFF. CDR3 bases: TGTGCCTGGACTACAGGGGGGTCCTACAATGAGCAGTTCTTC.

The chain is built from TRBV18 and TRBJ2-5; possible D gene TRBD1, 5 bases. The CDR3 extends over 13 amino acids. CDR1 is KGHSH and CDR2 is LQKENI in the germline V gene. V shed 7 bases and J shed 3 bases, with 12 bases lying between them. This CDR3 is CASFGADKETQYF. CDR3 nucleotides: TGTGCCAGCTTTGGGGCGGACAAAGAGACCCAGTACTTC.

V and J are TRBV19 and TRBJ1-1; 8 bases are shared with TRBD1. Trimming took 6 bases from V and 5 from J; bases not matched to a gene: 5. This CDR3 has 13 amino acids. The germline gives CDR1 LNHDA, CDR2 SQIVND (reference sequence). CDR3 region: CASSPGGITEAFF. CDR3 sequence (DNA): TGTGCCAGTAGCCCAGGGGGCATTACTGAAGCTTTCTTT.

The CDR3 region is CACQFGDTQYF. CDR3 DNA sequence: TGTGCTTGTCAGTTCGGGGATACGCAGTATTTT. This chain uses TRBV19 with TRBJ2-3; no clear D. Looked up from germline, CDR1 is LNHDA and CDR2 is SQIVND (reference sequence). There are 11 residues in the CDR3.

The V and J genes are TRBV3-1 (or the pseudogene TRBV3-2) and TRBJ2-7; D is perhaps TRBD2 (6 bases). The CDR3 contains 16 residues. Germline loops: CDR1 LGHDT, CDR2 YNNKEL (reference sequence). Trimming pared 6 bases from V and 3 bases from J, leaving 21 bases between. The CDR3 loop reads CASSPGSRYSDYEQYF. CDR3 DNA: TGTGCCAGCAGTCCCGGGAGCCGCTACTCAGACTACGAGCAGTACTTC.

The chain recombines TRBV3-1 (or the pseudogene TRBV3-2) with TRBJ1-3; D is perhaps TRBD1 (5 bases). Trimming took off 1 base at V and 3 bases at J, with 10 bases between the two ends. This CDR3 has 15 residues. From germline, CDR1 is LGHDT and CDR2 YNNKEL (reference sequence). CDR3 nucleotide sequence: TGTGCCAGCAGCCAAGGGGGAGGGGTTGGAAACACCATATATTTT. Its protein product is CASSQGGGVGNTIYF.

V and J are TRBV6-5 and TRBJ2-1; D possibly corresponds to TRBD2 (5 bases). From germline, CDR1 is MNHEY and CDR2 SVGAGI. The CDR3 contains 15 residues. V was clipped by 5 bases and J by 6 bases, with 17 bases between them. CDR3 loop: CASSLFRTGFNEQFF. CDR3 DNA: TGTGCCAGCAGTCTATTCAGGACTGGTTTCAATGAGCAGTTCTTC.

Remarks on this clone: The same CDR3 is also encoded by other DNA sequences in this sample. The chain couples TRBV5-6 to TRBJ2-5; 7 positions match TRBD1. Germline-derived CDR1 and CDR2 are SGHDT and YYEEEE. There are 13 residues in the CDR3. V lost 2 bases and J lost 5; bases outside the gene matches: 3. The CDR3 nucleotides are TGTGCCAGCAGCTTTACCAGGGGGGAGACCCAGTACTTC. Protein sequence: CASSFTRGETQYF.

The J gene is TRBJ1-2, the V gene TRBV5-6; D unresolved. The CDR3 has 16 residues. V gave up 7 bases and J gave up 0 bases, with 19 bases separating them. Per germline, CDR1 SGHDT and CDR2 YYEEEE. CDR3 DNA sequence: TGTGCCAGCTCGACCGCCACCCACGCGGCTAACTATGGCTACACCTTC. Translation: CASSTATHAANYGYTF.

The rearrangement uses TRBV4-2 and TRBJ1-6, with 9 bases aligning to TRBD1. The CDR3 loop spans 16 amino acids. V lost 4 bases, J lost 8 bases, and 9 bases stayed unmatched. From germline, CDR1 is LGHNA and CDR2 YNFKEQ. In DNA, the CDR3 is TGTGCCAGCAGCCCGAGAGGGGGACAGGGTGATTCACCCCTCCACTTT. Amino acid sequence: CASSPRGGQGDSPLHF.

The rearrangement uses TRBV6-4 and TRBJ2-2; 13 nucleotides line up with TRBD2. V dropped 4 bases and J dropped 5; count of bases not matched to a gene: 1. This CDR3 region has 15 residues. Germline CDR1 and CDR2: MRHNA and SNTAGT. CDR3 amino acids: CASSVTSGGTGELFF. The CDR3 bases are TGTGCCAGCAGTGTGACTAGCGGGGGGACCGGGGAGCTGTTTTTT.

This clone has a handful of counts. The gene calls are TRBV9 and TRBJ2-2; D gene unclear. The CDR3 extends over 13 amino acids. Trimming took off 1 base at V and 4 bases at J, with 5 bases between the two ends. CDR1 is SGDLS and CDR2 is YYNGEE in the germline V gene. The DNA for the CDR3 is TGTGCCAGCAGCGTATCGGGCACCGGGGAGCTGTTTTTT. This gives the protein CASSVSGTGELFF.

The CDR3 is CASSWRELGNSPLHF. The CDR3 DNA is TGTGCCAGCAGCTGGAGGGAGTTGGGTAATTCACCCCTCCACTTT. The rearrangement uses TRBV5-6 and TRBJ1-6, with no clear D. There are 15 residues in the CDR3. Trimming took off 3 bases at V and 6 bases at J, with 13 bases between the two ends. The V gene's germline CDR1 is SGHDT and CDR2 YYEEEE.

J is TRBJ2-5 and V is TRBV29-1; D is undetermined. Trimming cost V 4 bases and J 4 bases, with 13 bases left between them. The CDR3 runs 13 residues. The V gene's germline CDR1 is SQVTM and CDR2 ANQGSEA. CDR3 DNA: TGCAGCGTTGTTGGGCCTCTCGCAGAGACCCAGTACTTC. Amino acid sequence: CSVVGPLAETQYF. The entire variable domain, with the rest obtained from reference TRBV29-1 and TRBJ2-5, is as follows: SAVISQKPSRDICQRGTSLTIQCQVDSQVTMMFWYRQQPGQSLTLIATANQGSEATYESGFVIDKFPISRPNLTFSTLTVSNMSPEDSSIYLCSVVGPLAETQYFGPGTRLLVL.

The rearrangement joins TRBV18 to TRBJ2-2, with 8 bases lining up with TRBD1. This CDR3 region has 14 residues. Germline CDR1 and CDR2: KGHSH and LQKENI. V lost 2 bases, J lost 7 bases, and 3 bases stayed unmatched. This CDR3 reads CASSPGTGRGELFF. CDR3 nucleotides: TGTGCCAGCTCACCAGGGACAGGCCGCGGGGAGCTGTTTTTT.

V is TRBV12-3 or TRBV12-4 and J is TRBJ1-2, with D unresolved. The CDR3 contains 12 residues. V was pared by 0 bases and J by 8 bases, with 7 bases between. In DNA, the CDR3 is TGTGCCAGCAGTTTAGCCGCCCGGGGCTACACCTTC. It encodes CASSLAARGYTF.

CDR3 DNA: TGCGCCAGCAGCTTGAGTACAGCCCTTCGCACAGATACGCAGTATTTT. Its translation is CASSLSTALRTDTQYF. This sequence joins TRBV5-1 and TRBJ2-3; no clear D. The CDR3 is 16 amino acids. From germline, CDR1 is SGHRS and CDR2 YFSETQ. V was clipped by 1 base and J by 1 base, with 13 bases between them.

This clone was found once. The rearrangement joins TRBV7-3 to TRBJ2-3; 14 nucleotides align to TRBD2. The CDR3 sequence is 17 residues long. Germline V gene data show CDR1 as SGHTA and CDR2 as FQGTGA. J gave up 4 bases and V 0 bases, and 3 bases lay outside the gene matches. The CDR3 region has the DNA TGTGCCAGCAGCTTAACTAAGACTAGCGGGAGGGCAGATACGCAGTATTTT. Translation: CASSLTKTSGRADTQYF.

The chain joins TRBV2 to TRBJ2-1, with 9 positions matching TRBD1. The CDR3 runs 14 residues. CDR1 SNHLY and CDR2 FYNNEI come from the germline V gene. Trimming cost V 3 bases and J 15 bases; bases outside gene matches: 12. Here the CDR3 reads CASSEGGDRVSSFF. CDR3 DNA: TGTGCCAGCAGTGAGGGTGGGGACAGGGTTTCCTCGTTCTTC.

The CDR3 nucleotides read TGTGCCAGCAGCCAGGACACCGGAAACACCATATATTTT. Translated: CASSQDTGNTIYF. V is TRBV7-8 and J is TRBJ1-3; weak D call: TRBD1 (5 bases). There are 13 residues in the CDR3. Germline assignment: CDR1 SGHVS and CDR2 FQNEAQ. Trimming took 5 bases from V and 4 from J, leaving 9 bases between them.